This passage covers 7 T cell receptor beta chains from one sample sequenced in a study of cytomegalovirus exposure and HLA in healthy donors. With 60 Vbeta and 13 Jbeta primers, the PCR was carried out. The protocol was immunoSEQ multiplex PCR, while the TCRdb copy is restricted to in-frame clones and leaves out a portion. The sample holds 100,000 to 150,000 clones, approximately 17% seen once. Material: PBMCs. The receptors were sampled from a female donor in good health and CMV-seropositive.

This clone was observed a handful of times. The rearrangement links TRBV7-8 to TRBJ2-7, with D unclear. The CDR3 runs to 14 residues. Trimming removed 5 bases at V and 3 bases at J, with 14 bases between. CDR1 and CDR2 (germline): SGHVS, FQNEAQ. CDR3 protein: CASSHPLGSYEQYF. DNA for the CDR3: TGTGCCAGCAGCCACCCCCTGGGCAGCTACGAGCAGTACTTC.

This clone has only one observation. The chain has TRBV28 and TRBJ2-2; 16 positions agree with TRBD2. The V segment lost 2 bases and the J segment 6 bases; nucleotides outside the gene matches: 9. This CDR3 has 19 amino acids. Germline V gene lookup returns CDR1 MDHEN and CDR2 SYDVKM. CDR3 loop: CASSLIRGLAGGPSGELFF. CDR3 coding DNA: TGTGCCAGCAGTTTAATCAGGGGACTAGCGGGAGGGCCCTCCGGGGAGCTGTTTTTT.

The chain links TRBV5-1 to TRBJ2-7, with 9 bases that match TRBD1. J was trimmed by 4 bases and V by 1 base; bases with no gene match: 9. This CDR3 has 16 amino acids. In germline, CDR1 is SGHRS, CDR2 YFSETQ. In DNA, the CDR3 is TGCGCCAGCAGCTTGTTAGTTGCGGACAGGGGATACGAGCAGTACTTC. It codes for CASSLLVADRGYEQYF.

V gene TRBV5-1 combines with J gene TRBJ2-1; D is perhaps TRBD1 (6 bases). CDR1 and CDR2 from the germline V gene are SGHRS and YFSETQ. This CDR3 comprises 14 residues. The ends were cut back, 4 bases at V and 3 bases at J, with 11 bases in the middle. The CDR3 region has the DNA TGCGCCAGCAGCCCAGGGGCGCTCTACAATGAGCAGTTCTTC. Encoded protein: CASSPGALYNEQFF.

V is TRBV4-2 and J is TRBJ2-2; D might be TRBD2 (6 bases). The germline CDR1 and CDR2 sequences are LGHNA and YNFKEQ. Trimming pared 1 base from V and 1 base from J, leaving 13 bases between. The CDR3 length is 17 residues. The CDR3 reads CASSQGDWTKNTGELFF. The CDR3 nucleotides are TGTGCCAGCAGCCAAGGGGATTGGACTAAGAACACCGGGGAGCTGTTTTTT.

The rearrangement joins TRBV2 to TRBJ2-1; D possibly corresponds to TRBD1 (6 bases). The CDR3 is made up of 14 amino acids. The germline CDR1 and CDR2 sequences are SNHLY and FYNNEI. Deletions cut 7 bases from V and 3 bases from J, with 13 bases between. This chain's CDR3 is CASIKQGNYNEQFF. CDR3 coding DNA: TGTGCCAGCATCAAACAGGGAAACTACAATGAGCAGTTCTTC.

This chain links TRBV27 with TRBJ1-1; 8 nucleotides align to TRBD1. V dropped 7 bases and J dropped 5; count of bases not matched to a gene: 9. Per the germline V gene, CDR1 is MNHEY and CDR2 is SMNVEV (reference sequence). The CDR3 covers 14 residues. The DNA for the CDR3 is TGTGCCAGCATTTCCAGGGGGCGGAATACTGAAGCTTTCTTT. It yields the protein CASISRGRNTEAFF.